A selection of T cell receptor beta chains follows, all from one sample in a study of T cell changes during pregnancy in multiple sclerosis. Some clones are missing from TCRdb's copy, which holds only in-frame ones; the method was immunoSEQ multiplex PCR. This sample has tens of thousands of clones, with 90% to 95% found just once. The specimen comprised CD4+ T cells from peripheral blood mononuclear cells, sampled in the second trimester of pregnancy. The receptor set was obtained from a female donor in good health, enrolled as a control in a pregnancy study. The CDR3 runs from the conserved cysteine through the conserved F or W. The order of the fields is clone size, V gene, D gene, J gene, CDR3 DNA, CDR3 protein. D genes are given only for firm matches. Only part of the rows carry a size: once, few, many, or a class if the clone is expanded.

>once|TRBV11-2|-|TRBJ1-1
TGTGCCAGCAGCTTAGGGGCGGGGGACGTCTCTGAAGCTTTCTTT
CASSLGAGDVSEAFF
>-|TRBV5-6|-|TRBJ1-3
TGTGCCAGCAGCTTGGCCCGGGGAACTATGAGCTCTGGAAACACCATATATTTT
CASSLARGTMSSGNTIYF
>-|TRBV7-9|-|TRBJ1-1
TGTGCCAGCAGAGGGGGAGTGAACACTGAAGCTTTCTTT
CASRGGVNTEAFF
>-|TRBV9|-|TRBJ2-1
TGTGCCAGCAGCGCCCTTTTGGGTCGAGGTAGCAATGAGCAGTTCTTC
CASSALLGRGSNEQFF
>-|TRBV29-1|-|TRBJ2-5
TGCAGCGTCCATGGGGGGGGCGCGGAGACCCAGTACTTC
CSVHGGGAETQYF
>-|TRBV4-2|-|TRBJ1-1
TGTGCCAGCAGCGAACAGAACACTGAAGCTTTCTTT
CASSEQNTEAFF
>few|TRBV7-9|-|TRBJ1-1
TGTGCCAGCAGCTCCGACAGAGTAGCTTTCTTT
CASSSDRVAFF
>-|TRBV2|-|TRBJ1-2
TGTGCCAGCAGAGGGACAACTGACTATGGCTACACCTTC
CASRGTTDYGYTF
>-|TRBV5-4|-|TRBJ2-2
TGTGCCAGCAGCTCAGGGGGTCGGGGACTGGTGAACACCGGGGAGCTGTTTTTT
CASSSGGRGLVNTGELFF
>-|TRBV4-3|TRBD1|TRBJ1-4
TGCGCCAGCAGCCAACAGGGGGGAGATGAAAAACTGTTTTTT
CASSQQGGDEKLFF
>-|TRBV20-1|-|TRBJ2-1
TGCAGTGCTAGCCCCGGCAATGAGCAGTTCTTC
CSASPGNEQFF
>-|TRBV4-3|TRBD1|TRBJ2-5
TGCGCCAGCAGCCAAGCGACAGGGTGGGTCGAGACCCAGTACTTC
CASSQATGWVETQYF
>-|TRBV28|TRBD1|TRBJ1-5
TGTGCCAGCCGCGGACAGGGAGACAATCAGCCCCAGCATTTT
CASRGQGDNQPQHF
>-|TRBV4-1|TRBD1|TRBJ2-2
TGCGCCAGCAAAGGACAGGGAAACACCGGGGAGCTGTTTTTT
CASKGQGNTGELFF
>-|TRBV2|-|TRBJ1-6
TGTGCCAGCAGCCACCAGGGCGCTCAGAATTCACCCCTCCACTTT
CASSHQGAQNSPLHF
>-|TRBV19|-|TRBJ1-5
TGTGCCAGCCGGGGGGGGTATAGCAATCAGCCCCAGCATTTT
CASRGGYSNQPQHF
>-|TRBV5-4|-|TRBJ1-1
TGTGCCAGCAGCCATAACAAGGGGACTGAAGCTTTCTTT
CASSHNKGTEAFF
>-|TRBV6-5|-|TRBJ2-7
TGTGCCAGCAGGGGGCAGGGGGGAACCGAGCAGTACTTC
CASRGQGGTEQYF
>-|TRBV7-9|TRBD1|TRBJ1-2
TGTGCCAGCAGCTTATACGGTGAGGGGGCCTATGGCTACACCTTC
CASSLYGEGAYGYTF
>-|TRBV10-3|-|TRBJ1-2
TGTGCCATCGGATCCGGACAGTCTTGGGGCTATGGCTACACCTTC
CAIGSGQSWGYGYTF
>-|TRBV4-3|TRBD2|TRBJ2-2
TGCGCCAGCAGCCCGCTCACTATGGGACTAGCGGGGGGAGGAACCGGGGAGCTGTTTTTT
CASSPLTMGLAGGGTGELFF
>-|TRBV16|-|TRBJ2-5
TGTGCCAGCAGCCAAGGGTTCGGGGAGGAAGAGACCCAGTACTTC
CASSQGFGEEETQYF
>-|TRBV19|-|TRBJ2-7
TGTGCCAGTTCCCCCGGGGGTCTCGCCTACGAGCAGTACTTC
CASSPGGLAYEQYF
>-|TRBV4-1|-|TRBJ1-2
TGCGCCAGCAGCCCAGAGGGCAGGGGCGGTGGCTACACCTTC
CASSPEGRGGGYTF
>-|TRBV29-1|TRBD1|TRBJ2-7
TGCAGCGTTGTGGGACAGGTAGCCTTTTCCCCTTACGAGCAGTACTTC
CSVVGQVAFSPYEQYF
>-|TRBV4-3|TRBD1|TRBJ1-6
TGCGCCAGCAGCCAAGGACAGGGTCCGTCACCCCTCCACTTT
CASSQGQGPSPLHF
>-|TRBV4-1|TRBD2|TRBJ2-1
TGCGCCAGCAGCCCGATGGGACTAGCGGGGGTCCCCTCCTACAATGAGCAGTTCTTC
CASSPMGLAGVPSYNEQFF
>-|TRBV7-2|TRBD1|TRBJ1-3
TGTGCCAGCAGCGGGCCGGGGACAGGGAAGGGAAACACCATATATTTT
CASSGPGTGKGNTIYF
>-|TRBV6-5|TRBD1|TRBJ2-7
TGTGCCAGCAGTTACGACAGGGTTCAGTACGAGCAGTACTTC
CASSYDRVQYEQYF
>-|TRBV6-6|-|TRBJ1-1
TGTGCCAGCAGAGTCGATGGTCGGTGGAACACTGAAGCTTTCTTT
CASRVDGRWNTEAFF
>-|TRBV5-1|-|TRBJ2-2
TGCGCCAGCAGCTTGGGGGGGGTGAACACCGGGGAGCTGTTTTTT
CASSLGGVNTGELFF
>once|TRBV7-9|-|TRBJ2-3
TGTGCCAGCAGCTTACAACTAGCAGGGACCGTGATTAGCACAGATACGCAGTATTTT
CASSLQLAGTVISTDTQYF
>-|TRBV7-9|TRBD1|TRBJ2-7
TGTGCCAGCACCCAGGGGGCCTACGAGCAGTACTTC
CASTQGAYEQYF